This T cell receptor beta chain comes out of a study of patients and donors after allogeneic stem cell transplantation. As for this clonotype: One end of the junction is discordant with germline, which a read error may explain.

CDR3 size: 15 residues. The germline V gene has CDR1 MGHDK and CDR2 SYGVNS. Each CDR3 protein is one row after TCRdb ran MiXCR on the RT-PCR reads. The sample records 200,000 to 250,000 distinct CDR3 sequences, around 14% being singletons. This clonotype originated in a human donor who was either an allogeneic HSCT recipient or a stem cell or donor lymphocyte infusion donor (not recorded which). It is not recorded whose cells these are; they may come from a transplant donor. The sample was blood, either unsorted or a sorted T cell fraction (not recorded which). The rearrangement joins TRBV25-1 to TRBJ1-4; possibly TRBD1 for D (5 bases). The CDR3 spells CASSDQAGLNGKLFF. Here the CDR3 DNA reads TGTGCCAGCAGCGATCAGGCGGGGCTTAATGGAAAACTGTTTTTT.